The next 15 T cell receptor beta chains were all read from a single sample in a study of PD-1 blockade in classical Hodgkin lymphoma. The data were produced by immunoSEQ multiplex PCR, yet TCRdb's version contains in-frame clones alone and is incomplete. Of about 97,000 clones listed, 80% to 85% are singletons. Relapse after autologous stem cell transplantation occurred in every patient, and brentuximab vedotin exposure varied. The starting material was peripheral blood mononuclear cells (PBMCs), obtained at baseline. These receptors all stem from a human donor with classical Hodgkin lymphoma.

The genes are TRBV6-4 and TRBJ2-4, with TRBD2 matching 10 bases. Unmatched junction bases numbered 14, after V lost 3 bases and J lost 9 bases. Germline V gene sequence: CDR1 MRHNA, CDR2 SNTAGT. The CDR3 extends over 17 amino acids. CDR3 residues: CASSETVLAGNTGIQYF. CDR3 DNA sequence: TGTGCCAGCAGTGAAACGGTACTAGCGGGAAATACGGGCATTCAGTACTTC.

This sequence joins TRBV11-2 and TRBJ2-5, with 7 bases fitting TRBD1. CDR1 is SGHAT and CDR2 is FQNNGV in the germline V gene. The CDR3 has 13 residues. With V trimmed by 5 bases and J by 5 bases, 5 bases remained unmatched. DNA of the CDR3: TGTGCCAGCAGCCCCGGGACAGTCGAGACCCAGTACTTC. Its protein product is CASSPGTVETQYF.

The chain combines TRBV10-2 with TRBJ2-7; D is possibly TRBD1 (5 bases). The CDR3 has 14 residues. CDR1 and CDR2 from the germline V gene are WSHSY and SAAADI. V gave up 7 bases and J gave up 1 base, with 14 bases separating them. CDR3 region: CASTRQGLSYEQYF. CDR3 nucleotide sequence: TGCGCCAGCACACGCCAGGGTTTGTCCTACGAGCAGTACTTC.

The chain joins TRBV28 to TRBJ2-1, with D unclear. The CDR3 is 11 residues long. Trimming removed 3 bases at V and 9 bases at J, with 6 bases between. Germline CDR1 is MDHEN and CDR2 is SYDVKM. The CDR3 sequence: CASSFFGEQFF. The DNA for the CDR3 is TGTGCCAGCAGTTTTTTCGGTGAGCAGTTCTTC.

In this sample, this clone turned up once. The chain employs TRBV7-9 and TRBJ2-1; D perhaps matches TRBD2 (5 bases). The V end lost 5 bases, the J end lost 6 bases, and 17 bases lay between the germline ends. The germline V gene encodes CDR1 SEHNR and CDR2 FQNEAQ (reference sequence). The length of the CDR3 is 15 residues. CDR3: CASSPRRWSGNEQFF. The CDR3 region has the DNA TGTGCCAGCAGCCCTCGGAGGTGGTCGGGCAATGAGCAGTTCTTC. Filled out from reference TRBV7-9 and TRBJ2-1, the complete variable domain reads DTGVSQNPRHKITKRGQNVTFRCDPISEHNRLYWYRQTLGQGPEFLTYFQNEAQLEKSRLLSDRFSAERPKGSFSTLEIQRTEQGDSAMYLCASSPRRWSGNEQFFGPGTRLTVL.

The genes are TRBV7-3 and TRBJ1-1; D is perhaps TRBD1 (5 bases). V was clipped by 1 base and J by 6 bases, with 9 bases between them. This CDR3 has 13 amino acids. In germline, CDR1 is SGHTA, CDR2 FQGTGA. CDR3: CASSLNVGAEAFF. Written as DNA, the CDR3 is TGTGCCAGCAGCTTAAATGTGGGGGCTGAAGCTTTCTTT.

The chain is built from TRBV7-2 and TRBJ2-7; no clear D. This CDR3 comprises 11 residues. With 7 bases removed from V and 0 bases from J, the gap between germline ends came to 4 bases. From germline, CDR1 is SGHTA and CDR2 FQGNSA. DNA for the CDR3: TGTGCCAGCACCCGCTCCTACGAGCAGTACTTC. It specifies CASTRSYEQYF.

The V and J genes are TRBV28 and TRBJ1-1; D uncertain. The CDR3 extends over 13 amino acids. Germline V CDR1 and CDR2: MDHEN, SYDVKM. The germline V and J ends were trimmed by 5 bases and 6 bases, with 13 bases remaining between them. CDR3 coding DNA: TGTGCCAGCAGTATGACCGTCGTAGCTGAAGCTTTCTTT. Its protein product is CASSMTVVAEAFF.

The chain couples TRBV6-5 to TRBJ1-2; D is possibly TRBD1 (5 bases). Per the germline V gene, CDR1 is MNHEY and CDR2 is SVGAGI. V dropped 6 bases and J dropped 7 bases, with 15 bases sitting between them. The CDR3 contains 13 residues. The CDR3 protein is CASSPVVGGGYTF. The CDR3 nucleotides are TGTGCCAGCAGCCCCGTTGTTGGGGGTGGCTACACCTTC.

The count of this clone is one. This chain connects TRBV5-1 to TRBJ1-1; 7 nucleotides line up with TRBD1. CDR1 is SGHRS and CDR2 is YFSETQ in the germline V gene. This CDR3 region has 15 residues. V was clipped by 4 bases and J by 3 bases; unmatched bases: 9. The CDR3 DNA reads as TGCGCCAGCAGCCAAGACAGGGTTATTCACACTGAAGCTTTCTTT. It is translated as CASSQDRVIHTEAFF.

This chain connects TRBV19 to TRBJ2-7; 9 nucleotides align to TRBD2. The CDR3 extends over 14 amino acids. Germline CDR1 reads LNHDA; CDR2 reads SQIVND (reference sequence). The ends lost 4 bases at V and 0 bases at J; junction bases unmatched: 1. The CDR3 region is CASSRLADSYEQYF. The CDR3 DNA follows: TGTGCCAGTAGTAGACTAGCGGACTCCTACGAGCAGTACTTC.

V usage is TRBV6-6 and J usage is TRBJ2-5; perhaps TRBD1 as D (6 bases). Trimming took 5 bases from V and 6 from J, leaving 22 bases between them. Germline CDR1 is MNHNY and CDR2 is SVGAGI (reference sequence). CDR3 size: 16 residues. CDR3 in amino acids: CASSPLARGLEKTQYF. CDR3 in DNA: TGTGCCAGCAGTCCACTCGCAAGGGGGTTGGAAAAGACCCAGTACTTC.

The V gene is TRBV13, the J gene TRBJ2-7; 7 positions agree with TRBD2. This CDR3 region has 16 residues. Trimming cost V 2 bases and J 4 bases; bases outside gene matches: 11. Germline lookup yields CDR1 PRHDT and CDR2 FYEKMQ (reference sequence). CDR3 region: CASSLLAGAGRYEQYF. The DNA for the CDR3 is TGTGCCAGCAGCTTATTGGCGGGAGCCGGGAGATACGAGCAGTACTTC.

The chain has TRBV7-9 and TRBJ1-5; weak D call: TRBD1 (5 bases). Trimming removed 5 bases at V and 5 bases at J, with 13 bases between. This CDR3 is 14 amino acids long. Germline V gene sequence: CDR1 SEHNR, CDR2 FQNEAQ (reference sequence). The CDR3 here is CASSPGQADQPQHF. The CDR3 coding sequence is TGTGCCAGCAGCCCCGGACAAGCTGATCAGCCCCAGCATTTT.

Regarding this clone: Other DNA sequences in the sample encode the same CDR3. CDR3 in amino acids: CASSDRQGRYEQYF. As DNA, the CDR3 is TGTGCCAGCAGTGATCGTCAGGGTAGGTACGAGCAGTACTTC. The rearrangement links TRBV25-1 to TRBJ2-7, with D perhaps matching TRBD1 (5 bases). Germline CDR1 MGHDK, CDR2 SYGVNS. Trimming cost V 3 bases and J 4 bases, with 13 bases left between them. The CDR3 loop spans 14 amino acids.